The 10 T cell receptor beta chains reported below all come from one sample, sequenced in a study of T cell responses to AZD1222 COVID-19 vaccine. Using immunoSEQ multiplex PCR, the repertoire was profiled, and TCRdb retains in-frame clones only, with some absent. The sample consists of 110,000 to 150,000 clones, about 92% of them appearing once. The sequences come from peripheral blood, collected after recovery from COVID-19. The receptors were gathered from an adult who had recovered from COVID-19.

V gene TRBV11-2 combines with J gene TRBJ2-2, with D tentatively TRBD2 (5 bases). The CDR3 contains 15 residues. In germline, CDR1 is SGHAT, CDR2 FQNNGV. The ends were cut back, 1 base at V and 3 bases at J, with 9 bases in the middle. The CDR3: CASSLAPLDTGELFF. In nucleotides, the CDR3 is TGTGCCAGCAGCTTAGCCCCACTAGACACCGGGGAGCTGTTTTTT. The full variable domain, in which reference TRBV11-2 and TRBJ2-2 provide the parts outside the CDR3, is EAGVAQSPRYKIIEKRQSVAFWCNPISGHATLYWYQQILGQGPKLLIQFQNNGVVDDSQLPKDRFSAERLKGVDSTLKIQPAKLEDSAVYLCASSLAPLDTGELFFGEGSRLTVL.

The CDR3 here is CASSTDPAGSFTDTQYF. CDR3 coding DNA: TGCGCCAGCAGCACAGACCCGGCAGGGTCTTTCACAGATACGCAGTATTTT. The chain combines TRBV5-1 with TRBJ2-3; a weak D match, TRBD1 (5 bases). There are 17 residues in the CDR3. Germline CDR1 SGHRS, CDR2 YFSETQ. The germline V and J ends were trimmed by 4 bases and 2 bases, with 20 bases remaining between them.

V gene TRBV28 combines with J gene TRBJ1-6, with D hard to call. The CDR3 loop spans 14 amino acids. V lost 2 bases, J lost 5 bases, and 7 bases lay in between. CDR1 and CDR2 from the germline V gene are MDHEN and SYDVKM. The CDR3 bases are TGTGCCAGCAGTTTACGGGGTCATAATTCACCCCTCCACTTT. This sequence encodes CASSLRGHNSPLHF.

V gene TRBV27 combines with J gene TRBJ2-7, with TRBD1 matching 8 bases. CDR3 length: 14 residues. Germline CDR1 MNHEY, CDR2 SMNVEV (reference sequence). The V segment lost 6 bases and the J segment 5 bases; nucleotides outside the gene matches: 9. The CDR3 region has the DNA TGTGCCAGCAGCTCTCGACAGGGGTTCAACGAGCAGTACTTC. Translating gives CASSSRQGFNEQYF.

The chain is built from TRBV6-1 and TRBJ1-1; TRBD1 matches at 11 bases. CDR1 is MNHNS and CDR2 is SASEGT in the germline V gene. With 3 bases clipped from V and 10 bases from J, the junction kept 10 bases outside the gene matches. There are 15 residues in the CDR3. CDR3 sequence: CASSEDTDRGRGAFF. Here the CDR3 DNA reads TGTGCCAGCAGTGAGGACACGGACAGGGGGCGCGGAGCTTTCTTT.

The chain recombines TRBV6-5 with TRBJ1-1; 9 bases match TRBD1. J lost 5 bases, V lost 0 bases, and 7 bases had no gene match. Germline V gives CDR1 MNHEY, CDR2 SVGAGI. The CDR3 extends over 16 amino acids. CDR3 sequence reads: CASSYSPTGGKTEAFF. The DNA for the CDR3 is TGTGCCAGCAGTTACTCACCGACAGGGGGGAAGACTGAAGCTTTCTTT.

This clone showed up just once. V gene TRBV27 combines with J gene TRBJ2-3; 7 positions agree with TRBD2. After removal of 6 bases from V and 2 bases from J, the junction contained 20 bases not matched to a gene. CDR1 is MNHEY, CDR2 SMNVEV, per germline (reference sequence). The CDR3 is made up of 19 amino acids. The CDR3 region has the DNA TGTGCCAGCAGACGTTATGCGAAACAACTAGCGCCTAACACAGATACGCAGTATTTT. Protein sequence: CASRRYAKQLAPNTDTQYF.

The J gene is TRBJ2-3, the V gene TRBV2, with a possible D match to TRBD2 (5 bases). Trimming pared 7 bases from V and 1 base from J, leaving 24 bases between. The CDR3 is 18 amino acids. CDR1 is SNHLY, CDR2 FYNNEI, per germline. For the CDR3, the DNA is TGTGCCAGCACCTCGACGGGTGGGGAGTTGTCTGGCACAGATACGCAGTATTTT. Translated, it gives CASTSTGGELSGTDTQYF.

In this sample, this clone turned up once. CDR3 DNA sequence: TGCGCCAGCAGCCCCCGGGACAGGGAGAAGGGGAACTATGGCTACACCTTC. As protein: CASSPRDREKGNYGYTF. This chain connects TRBV5-1 to TRBJ1-2; 9 bases are a match to TRBD1. The CDR3 consists of 17 residues. Germline CDR1 reads SGHRS; CDR2 reads YFSETQ. The junction had 12 bases not matched to a gene; V was cut back by 4 bases and J by 2 bases.

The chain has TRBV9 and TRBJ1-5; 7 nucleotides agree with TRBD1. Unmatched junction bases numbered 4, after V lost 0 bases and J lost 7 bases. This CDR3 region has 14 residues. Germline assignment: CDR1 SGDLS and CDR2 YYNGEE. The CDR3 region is CASSVAAGGQPQHF. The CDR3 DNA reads TGTGCCAGCAGCGTAGCTGCAGGGGGACAGCCCCAGCATTTT.